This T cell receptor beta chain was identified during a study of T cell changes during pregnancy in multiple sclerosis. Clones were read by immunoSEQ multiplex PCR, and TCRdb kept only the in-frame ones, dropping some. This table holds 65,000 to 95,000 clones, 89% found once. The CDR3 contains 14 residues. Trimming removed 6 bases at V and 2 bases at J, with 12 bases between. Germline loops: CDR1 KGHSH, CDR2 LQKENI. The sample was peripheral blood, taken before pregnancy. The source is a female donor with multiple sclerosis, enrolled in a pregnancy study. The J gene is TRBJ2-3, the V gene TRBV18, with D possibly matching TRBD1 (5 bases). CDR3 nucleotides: TGTGCCAGCTCCACCTTGGACACCACAGATACGCAGTATTTT. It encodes CASSTLDTTDTQYF.